The TCR beta chain described here comes from a study of blood T cell repertoires in COVID-19. The overall study: The origin of the acute and convalescent COVID-19 samples was the United States, Italy and Spain.

CDR3 length: 17 residues. Trimming at V came to 2 bases and at J to 7 bases, leaving 12 bases not matched to a gene. Germline CDR1 and CDR2: SGHKS and YYEKEE (reference sequence). Authors' processing steps: Nucleated cell counts were estimated from reference gene primer amplification. Method: immunoSEQ multiplex PCR; TCRdb's copy keeps in-frame clones and lacks some. V and J calls and clone size are as listed in that table; D and trimming were resolved from the DNA. The sample has around 70,000 clones, roughly 85% seen once; the top ten hold roughly 29%. V gene TRBV5-5 combines with J gene TRBJ1-4, with TRBD1 identical over 9 bases. Material: peripheral blood. This clonotype originated in a man aged 55 to 70 with active or convalescent COVID-19. The CDR3, as DNA: TGTGCCAGCAGCTTCCGGGACAGGGAGCCTCTAATTGAAAAACTGTTTTTT. Its protein is CASSFRDREPLIEKLFF.